This TCR beta chain originates from a study of T cell repertoires in cytomegalovirus infection. Study at large: Through public TCR beta signatures, both CMV infection and matching HLA type were indicated.

Study results and limitations: Summed public TCR beta family frequency identified CMV carriers bearing the relevant HLA.

Note on this clonotype: Its antigen is not known.

The germline V gene encodes CDR1 SGHAT and CDR2 FQNNGV. The germline V and J ends were trimmed by 1 base and 0 bases, with 12 bases remaining between them. The CDR3 is made up of 16 amino acids. TCRdb called the reads again in MiXCR, with one record for every CDR3 protein. Of 350,000 to 550,000 distinct CDR3 sequences in the sample, 30% to 40% were seen once. This rearrangement joins TRBV11-2 to TRBJ1-1; D might be TRBD1 (5 bases). The sequenced sample was PBMCs. The TCR sequence derives from a human donor in good health (CMV status not recorded). Some clones in this sample may be carry-over from other donors' samples. The CDR3 spells CASSLGVGTMNTEAFF. The CDR3 bases are TGTGCCAGCAGCTTAGGGGTTGGGACCATGAACACTGAAGCTTTCTTT.